This TCR beta chain was observed in a study of cytomegalovirus exposure and HLA in healthy donors. Study in general: Out of about 190 million T cells, an earlier analysis found some 120 million unique TCR beta sequences in total. Within an early data release were roughly 90 million unique TCRs drawn from HLA-typed donors.

With V trimmed by 1 base and J by 5 bases, 9 bases remained unmatched. CDR3 size: 16 residues. Germline assignment: CDR1 SGHRS and CDR2 YFSETQ. A multiplex PCR was run with 60 Vbeta primers and 13 Jbeta primers. Produced via immunoSEQ multiplex PCR; TCRdb's table is partial and in-frame only. The top ten hold around 3.9% of the sample, which has roughly 83,000 clones, 70% to 75% seen once. Regarding donors, all were healthy bone marrow donors. The sample consisted of PBMCs. This sequence originates from a man in his 60s in good health and CMV-seronegative. The chain couples TRBV5-1 to TRBJ2-3; TRBD2 agrees at 8 bases. CDR3 amino acids: CASSLNQRGGGDTQYF. The CDR3 DNA is TGCGCCAGCAGCTTGAACCAACGGGGGGGAGGAGATACGCAGTATTTT.